This T cell receptor (beta chain) derives from a study of cytomegalovirus exposure and HLA in healthy donors. In the study overall: Some 85 million unique TCRs, all from HLA-typed donors, were included in an early release of the data. Overall study results and limits: One variant, a missense change in DCLRE1C, was linked in a later analysis to TCR beta V- and J-gene trimming. Earlier analysis looked at TCR beta V segments, and most were productive about 90% or about 30% of the time. Highly shared variants forming one cluster were likely a sequencing artifact.

The PCR was carried out with 60 Vbeta primers and 13 Jbeta primers. The protocol was immunoSEQ multiplex PCR, while the TCRdb copy is restricted to in-frame clones and leaves out a portion. The sample yields 150,000 to 200,000 clones, approximately 72% seen once. A remark on this clone: Antigen unknown.

The CDR3 loop spans 15 amino acids. J lost 3 bases, V lost 5 bases, and 7 bases had no gene match. CDR1 and CDR2 from the germline V gene are SGHNT and YENEEA. The V and J genes are TRBV11-3 and TRBJ2-7; 10 bases fit TRBD1. The clonotype was recovered from a human donor in good health. The sequencing sample was made of PBMCs. The CDR3 region has the DNA TGTGCCAGCAGCGAAGGGACAGGGGAATTCTACGAGCAGTACTTC. Residues: CASSEGTGEFYEQYF. The entire variable domain, with the rest obtained from reference TRBV11-3 and TRBJ2-7, is as follows: EAGVVQSPRYKIIEKKQPVAFWCNPISGHNTLYWYLQNLGQGPELLIRYENEEAVDDSQLPKDRFSAERLKGVDSTLKIQPAELGDSAVYLCASSEGTGEFYEQYFGPGTRLTVT.